This T cell receptor (beta chain) was found in a study of shared clonotypes between healthy human individuals. Study overall: Aged between 18 and 49, the donors were a couple of women and three men.

On this clone: What it recognizes is unknown. The same CDR3 is also encoded by other DNA sequences in this sample.

Every immunoSEQ plate was one replicate of a subset's evenly spread DNA. Clones were sequenced by immunoSEQ multiplex PCR, and TCRdb holds only the in-frame ones, with some missing. The sample contains about 2,500,000 clones, approximately 94% of which appear only once. Study-level points and caveats: Relative to memory subsets, naive subsets generally showed larger estimated richness.

Donors were healthy HIV-negative adults without recently reported acute infections or vaccinations. Sample: naive CD4+ T cells sorted from blood. Subset reported: CD45RA+ positively selected. The sequence derives from a man aged 18 to 35 in good health.

The CDR3 region has the DNA TGTGCCTGGAGCGGACAGGGTAACTATGGCTACACCTTC. Protein product: CAWSGQGNYGYTF. This chain connects TRBV30 to TRBJ1-2, with 8 bases that match TRBD1. The V and J ends lost 3 bases and 1 base, in that order; junction bases with no gene match: 1. The CDR3 is 13 residues long. Per the germline V gene, CDR1 is GTSNPN and CDR2 is SVGIG (reference sequence).